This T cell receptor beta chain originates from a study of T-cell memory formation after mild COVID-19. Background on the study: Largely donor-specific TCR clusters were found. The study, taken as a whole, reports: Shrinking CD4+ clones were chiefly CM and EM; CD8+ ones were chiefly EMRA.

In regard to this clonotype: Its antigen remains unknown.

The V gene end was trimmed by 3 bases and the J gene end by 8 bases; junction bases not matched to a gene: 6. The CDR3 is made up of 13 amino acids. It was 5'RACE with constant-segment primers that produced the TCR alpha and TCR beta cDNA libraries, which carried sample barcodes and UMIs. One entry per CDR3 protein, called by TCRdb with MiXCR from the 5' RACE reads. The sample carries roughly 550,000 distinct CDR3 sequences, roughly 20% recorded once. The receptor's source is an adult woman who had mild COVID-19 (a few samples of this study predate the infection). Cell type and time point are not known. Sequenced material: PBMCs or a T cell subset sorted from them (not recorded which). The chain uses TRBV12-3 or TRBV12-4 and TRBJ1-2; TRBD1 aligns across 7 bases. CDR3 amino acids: CASSFGTARGYTF. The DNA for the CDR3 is TGTGCCAGCAGTTTCGGGACAGCGAGGGGCTACACCTTC.